This TCR beta chain was captured in a study of molecular identifiers for immune sequencing clone quantification. MiXCR was run by TCRdb on the PCR reads, yielding one entry per CDR3 protein. The table includes about 500,000 distinct CDR3 sequences, approximately 25% detected once. Details on this clonotype: Antigen specificity is unknown.

Naive CD8 T cells were FACS-sorted by CD8+CD4-CCR7+CD45RA+ markers. Study findings and constraints: Among 950,000 to 1,000,000 naive cells, as was reported, spiked Jurkat TCR RNA from one cell was detectable.

Trimming took off 7 bases at V and 7 bases at J, with 11 bases between the two ends. The CDR3 loop spans 11 amino acids. Germline CDR1 is ENHRY and CDR2 is SYGVKD. Material for sequencing was naive CD8+ T cells from blood, with Jurkat cell RNA spiked in. Subset in this sample: FACS-sorted CD8+CD4-CCR7+CD45RA+ naive T cells. This clonotype originated in a human donor in good health. Some libraries in this study had Jurkat cell RNA spiked in. V usage is TRBV10-3 and J usage is TRBJ2-7; D possibly corresponds to TRBD2 (6 bases). The DNA of the CDR3 is TGTGCCATCACCGACGGGGGAGAGCAGTACTTC. Translation gives CAITDGGEQYF.